These 24 T cell receptor beta chains originate from one sample sequenced in a study of cytomegalovirus exposure and HLA in healthy donors (dated by TCRdb to about 2017). Library method: the immunoSEQ multiplex PCR assay. For the multiplex PCR, a mixture combining 60 forward primers for TCR Vbeta segments and 13 reverse primers for TCR Jbeta segments was used. Imported from immuneACCESS, the table was reduced by TCRdb to in-frame sequences with V and J called. These copies leave out some clones; in studies compared against another copy, an unresolved V gene accounts for under half, and the cause of the remainder is not known. The sample contains roughly 250,000 clones, under 80% of them found a single time. 2% to 2.5% of the sample is in the top ten clones. Sequencing input: PBMCs. The receptors here all came from a female donor in good health and CMV-seronegative.

This clone was seen a single time. This chain connects TRBV5-1 to TRBJ1-4, with 7 bases matching TRBD1. The CDR3 runs 15 residues. The V and J ends lost 2 bases and 0 bases, in that order; junction bases with no gene match: 1. The germline CDR1 and CDR2 sequences are SGHRS and YFSETQ. The CDR3, as DNA: TGCGCCAGCAGCTTCCAGGGGGCAACTAATGAAAAACTGTTTTTT. The encoded protein is CASSFQGATNEKLFF.

The V and J genes are TRBV9 and TRBJ2-7; possible D gene TRBD1, 6 bases. The CDR3 has 15 residues. In germline, CDR1 is SGDLS, CDR2 YYNGEE. V gave up 0 bases and J gave up 2 bases, with 12 bases separating them. CDR3 in amino acids: CASSVDLDSTYEQYF. The CDR3 region has the DNA TGTGCCAGCAGCGTAGACCTGGACAGTACCTACGAGCAGTACTTC.

The V and J genes are TRBV7-9 and TRBJ2-3, with 7 bases lining up with TRBD1. Per the germline V gene, CDR1 is SEHNR and CDR2 is FQNEAQ (reference sequence). V lost 6 bases to trimming and J lost 3 bases; unmatched junction nucleotides: 9. CDR3 size: 15 residues. The CDR3 DNA follows: TGTGCCAGCAGGACGACAGGGTTGGTGACAGATACGCAGTATTTT. The encoded protein is CASRTTGLVTDTQYF.

The chain uses TRBV6-1 and TRBJ2-3; the D is unclear. The CDR3 loop spans 10 amino acids. The germline gives CDR1 MNHNS, CDR2 SASEGT. Trimming cost V 7 bases and J 7 bases, with 6 bases left between them. For the CDR3, the DNA is TGTGCCAGCATCAGTAATACGCAGTATTTT. Encoded protein: CASISNTQYF.

DNA for the CDR3: TGTGCCAGTAGTACTAGCGGGTACAGGGGAGAGCAGTTCTTC. Residues: CASSTSGYRGEQFF. This chain joins TRBV19 and TRBJ2-1; D might be TRBD2 (8 bases). CDR3 length: 14 residues. V dropped 4 bases and J dropped 10 bases, with 17 bases sitting between them. The V gene's germline CDR1 is LNHDA and CDR2 SQIVND (reference sequence).

This rearrangement joins TRBV20-1 to TRBJ2-5; D ambiguous. There are 11 residues in the CDR3. The V and J ends lost 5 bases and 7 bases respectively, with 11 bases between them. Germline CDR1 and CDR2: DFQATT and SNEGSKA (reference sequence). CDR3 amino acids: CSAPAGGTQYF. CDR3 bases: TGCAGTGCTCCCGCCGGCGGGACCCAGTACTTC.

The chain uses TRBV29-1 and TRBJ1-4, with D tentatively TRBD1 (5 bases). Germline assignment: CDR1 SQVTM and CDR2 ANQGSEA. V was clipped by 4 bases and J by 8 bases, with 14 bases between them. CDR3 length: 13 residues. The CDR3 here is CSVVGGEREKLFF. The CDR3 coding sequence is TGCAGCGTTGTGGGGGGTGAGCGCGAAAAACTGTTTTTT.

The chain is built from TRBV11-3 and TRBJ2-7; 8 bases fit TRBD1. The CDR3 loop spans 14 amino acids. CDR1 is SGHNT and CDR2 is YENEEA in the germline V gene. The V and J ends lost 7 bases and 2 bases, in that order; junction bases with no gene match: 7. The DNA of the CDR3 is TGTGCCAGCACTCGAGGACAGGGCGCCTACGAGCAGTACTTC. Its protein is CASTRGQGAYEQYF. Full variable domain (outside the CDR3, taken from reference TRBV11-3 and TRBJ2-7): EAGVVQSPRYKIIEKKQPVAFWCNPISGHNTLYWYLQNLGQGPELLIRYENEEAVDDSQLPKDRFSAERLKGVDSTLKIQPAELGDSAVYLCASTRGQGAYEQYFGPGTRLTVT.

The chain uses TRBV2 and TRBJ2-2, with TRBD1 matching 7 bases. Per the germline V gene, CDR1 is SNHLY and CDR2 is FYNNEI. Losses at the gene ends were 7 bases for V and 6 bases for J; bases not matched to a gene: 5. This CDR3 comprises 13 residues. CDR3 protein: CASKTGLPGELFF. The CDR3 DNA reads as TGTGCCAGCAAGACAGGGCTCCCCGGGGAGCTGTTTTTT.

The chain carries TRBV9 and TRBJ2-3; D uncertain. V was shortened by 4 bases and J by 3 bases, with 6 bases between the two germline ends. Per the germline V gene, CDR1 is SGDLS and CDR2 is YYNGEE. CDR3 length equals 12 residues. The CDR3 reads CASSPRTDTQYF. The CDR3 bases are TGTGCCAGCAGCCCTCGGACAGATACGCAGTATTTT. The full variable domain, its missing parts supplied by reference TRBV9 and TRBJ2-3, is DSGVTQTPKHLITATGQRVTLRCSPRSGDLSVYWYQQSLDQGLQFLIQYYNGEERAKGNILERFSAQQFPDLHSELNLSSLELGDSALYFCASSPRTDTQYFGPGTRLTVL.

This clone was seen a few times. The gene calls are TRBV28 and TRBJ2-1; D is uncertain. V lost 1 base to trimming and J lost 8 bases, with 3 bases between them. The CDR3 length is 11 residues. The V gene's germline CDR1 is MDHEN and CDR2 SYDVKM. The CDR3 region has the DNA TGTGCCAGCAGTTTATCCGATGAGCAGTTCTTC. Translated: CASSLSDEQFF.

CDR3 nucleotide sequence: TGCGCCAGCGGCCACGGGACAGCAAAAGAGACCCAGTACTTC. Translating gives CASGHGTAKETQYF. The rearrangement uses TRBV5-1 and TRBJ2-5; 7 bases line up with TRBD1. The CDR3 totals 14 residues. V gave up 7 bases and J gave up 3 bases; unmatched junction bases: 9. Germline CDR1 SGHRS, CDR2 YFSETQ.

This clone appeared once. J is TRBJ1-2 and V is TRBV20-1; D perhaps matches TRBD1 (5 bases). This CDR3 has 11 amino acids. V was clipped by 6 bases and J by 8 bases, with 13 bases between them. From germline, CDR1 is DFQATT and CDR2 SNEGSKA (reference sequence). This CDR3 reads CSASLQGGYTF. CDR3 coding DNA: TGCAGTGCCTCCCTCCAGGGCGGCTACACCTTC.

This clone was seen a few times. The chain recombines TRBV9 with TRBJ1-2; tentative D call: TRBD1 (5 bases). The V gene lost 3 bases and the J gene lost 2 bases, with 14 bases spanning the gap. The CDR3 sequence is 15 residues long. Germline CDR1 and CDR2: SGDLS and YYNGEE. Here the CDR3 DNA reads TGTGCCAGCAGCGCGGACGGACACATAAACTATGGCTACACCTTC. Translation: CASSADGHINYGYTF.

The chain recombines TRBV7-9 with TRBJ2-5; D might be TRBD1 (6 bases). CDR1 and CDR2 from the germline V gene are SEHNR and FQNEAQ (reference sequence). The CDR3 consists of 15 residues. The ends were cut back, 1 base at V and 4 bases at J, with 13 bases in the middle. CDR3 bases: TGTGCCAGCAGCTTAGACAGGGCTGGTACAGAGACCCAGTACTTC. Translated: CASSLDRAGTETQYF.

This clone has just one count. The chain recombines TRBV6-6 with TRBJ1-2; TRBD1 aligns across 7 bases. V shed 2 bases, J shed 6 bases, and the junction held 6 bases outside the gene matches. Germline CDR1 and CDR2: MNHNY and SVGAGI (reference sequence). This CDR3 comprises 14 residues. CDR3 residues: CASSYGTAQNGYTF. The CDR3 DNA sequence: TGTGCCAGCAGTTACGGGACAGCACAAAATGGCTACACCTTC.

The chain employs TRBV19 and TRBJ1-5; 7 bases fit TRBD1. The V segment lost 2 bases and the J segment 1 base; nucleotides outside the gene matches: 8. CDR3 length: 17 residues. The germline CDR1 and CDR2 sequences are LNHDA and SQIVND (reference sequence). In DNA, the CDR3 is TGTGCCAGTAGTATAACAGGGGCTAGGGGCAGCAATCAGCCCCAGCATTTT. This encodes CASSITGARGSNQPQHF.

The J gene is TRBJ1-5, the V gene TRBV5-1; 9 positions agree with TRBD1. The germline V gene encodes CDR1 SGHRS and CDR2 YFSETQ. Unmatched junction bases numbered 2, after V lost 2 bases and J lost 5 bases. The CDR3 contains 14 residues. The CDR3 spells CASSFTGGDQPQHF. CDR3 DNA: TGCGCCAGCAGCTTCACAGGGGGCGATCAGCCCCAGCATTTT.

The chain couples TRBV27 to TRBJ2-5, with 8 nucleotides matching TRBD1. The DNA matches TRBJ2-7 better at its end, which makes the J call doubtful. CDR1 and CDR2 (germline): MNHEY, SMNVEV (reference sequence). This CDR3 region has 15 residues. The CDR3 spells CASSFSQGVPYEQYF. The CDR3 region has the DNA TGTGCCAGCAGTTTCTCACAGGGGGTACCCTACGAGCAGTACTTC.

This clone was seen a handful of times. The chain uses TRBV13 and TRBJ2-7, with D unclear. Germline V gene data show CDR1 as PRHDT and CDR2 as FYEKMQ (reference sequence). Trimming took off 5 bases at V and 6 bases at J, with 14 bases between the two ends. The CDR3 loop spans 13 amino acids. CDR3 sequence (DNA): TGTGCCAGCAGCCGCGGCCGACCCTCCGAGCAGTACTTC. Its translation: CASSRGRPSEQYF. Supplemented by reference TRBV13 and TRBJ2-7, the full variable domain reads AAGVIQSPRHLIKEKRETATLKCYPIPRHDTVYWYQQGPGQDPQFLISFYEKMQSDKGSIPDRFSAQQFSDYHSELNMSSLELGDSALYFCASSRGRPSEQYFGPGTRLTVT.

This clone was observed a few times. The chain employs TRBV5-4 and TRBJ2-3; 8 nucleotides agree with TRBD1. Unmatched junction bases numbered 9, after V lost 4 bases and J lost 5 bases. Germline CDR1 is SGHNT and CDR2 is YYREEE (reference sequence). The CDR3 length is 15 residues. In DNA form, the CDR3 reads TGTGCCAGCAGCGGACCGGGACAGGCCCGAGATACGCAGTATTTT. Translated, it gives CASSGPGQARDTQYF.

The gene calls are TRBV5-6 and TRBJ2-1; no clear D. The germline V gene has CDR1 SGHDT and CDR2 YYEEEE. V shed 2 bases and J shed 2 bases, with 11 bases lying between them. The CDR3 is 15 amino acids. In DNA, the CDR3 is TGTGCCAGCAGCTTAGCGAGCCTGACCTACAATGAGCAGTTCTTC. Amino acids: CASSLASLTYNEQFF.

The J gene is TRBJ2-3, the V gene TRBV11-3; 16 nucleotides match TRBD2. The trim removed 5 bases at V and 5 bases at J, leaving 16 bases unmatched. CDR1 and CDR2 (germline): SGHNT, YENEEA. The CDR3 totals 20 residues. The CDR3 loop is CASSRTYPGTSGRALDTQYF. CDR3 bases: TGTGCCAGCAGCCGAACCTACCCCGGGACTAGCGGGAGGGCCTTAGATACGCAGTATTTT.

This chain connects TRBV10-3 to TRBJ1-1, with D possibly TRBD1 on 6 matching bases. Trimming stripped 8 bases from V and 1 base from J, with 17 bases between. CDR1 ENHRY and CDR2 SYGVKD come from the germline V gene. CDR3 length equals 15 residues. The CDR3 sequence: CAIAPTGPTNTEAFF. DNA for the CDR3: TGTGCCATCGCCCCGACAGGTCCGACGAACACTGAAGCTTTCTTT.